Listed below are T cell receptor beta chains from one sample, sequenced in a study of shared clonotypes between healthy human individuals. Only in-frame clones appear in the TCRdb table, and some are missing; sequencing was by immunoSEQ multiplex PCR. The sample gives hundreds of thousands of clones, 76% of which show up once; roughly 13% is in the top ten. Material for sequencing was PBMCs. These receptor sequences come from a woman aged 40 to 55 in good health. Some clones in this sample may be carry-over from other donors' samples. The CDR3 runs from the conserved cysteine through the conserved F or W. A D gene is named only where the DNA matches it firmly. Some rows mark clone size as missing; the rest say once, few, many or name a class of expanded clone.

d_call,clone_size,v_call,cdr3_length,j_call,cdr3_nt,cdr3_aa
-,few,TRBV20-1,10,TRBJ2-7,TGCAGTGCTAACCTTTGGGGGGAAGACTTC,CSANLWGEDF
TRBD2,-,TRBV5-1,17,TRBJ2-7,TGCGCCAGCAGCTTGGGACCTATAGCGGGATTAATCTACGAGCAGTACTTC,CASSLGPIAGLIYEQYF
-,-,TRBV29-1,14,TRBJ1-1,TGCAGCGTTGAATCCTCAGTAGTCGGCACTGAAGCTTTCTTT,CSVESSVVGTEAFF
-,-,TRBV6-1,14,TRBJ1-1,TGTGCCAGCATATCCTATCCGGAGGACACTGAAGCTTTCTTT,CASISYPEDTEAFF
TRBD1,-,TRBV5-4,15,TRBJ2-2,TGTGCCAGCAGCTACAGGACAGGGGACACCGGGGAGCTGTTTTTT,CASSYRTGDTGELFF
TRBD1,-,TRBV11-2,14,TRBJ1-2,TGTGCCAGCAGCTTCGAAGGACAGGGTGCCGGCTACACCTTC,CASSFEGQGAGYTF
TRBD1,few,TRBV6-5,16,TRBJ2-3,TGTGCCAGCAGTTACTTCCGAGGGGGCGGCACAGATACGCAGTATTTT,CASSYFRGGGTDTQYF
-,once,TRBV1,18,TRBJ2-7,TGCACCAGCAGCCAACCACTCCCCCCGGGACAGCCCTCCTACGAGCAGTACTTC,CTSSQPLPPGQPSYEQYF
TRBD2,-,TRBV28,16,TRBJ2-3,TGTGCCAGCAGTCCAGCCAGGCGGGAGGGCCTAGATACGCAGTATTTT,CASSPARREGLDTQYF
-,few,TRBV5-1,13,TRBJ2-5,TGCGCCAGCAGCTGGGGGAGTCAAGAGACCCAGTACTTC,CASSWGSQETQYF
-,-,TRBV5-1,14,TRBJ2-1,TGCGCCAGCAGCGTACGGGACCGAGGGGATGAGCAGTTCTTC,CASSVRDRGDEQFF
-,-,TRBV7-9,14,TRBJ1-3,TGTGCCAGCAGCTTCCAGGGAACTGGAAACACCATATATTTT,CASSFQGTGNTIYF
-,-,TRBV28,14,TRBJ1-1,TGTGCCAGCAGTTTATTTGAGGGTAGGACTGAAGCTTTCTTT,CASSLFEGRTEAFF
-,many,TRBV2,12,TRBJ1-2,TGTGCCACACAAGGGGGATCGAATGGCTACACCTTC,CATQGGSNGYTF
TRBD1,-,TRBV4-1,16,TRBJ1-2,TGCGCCAGCAGCCAAGGGGGACAGGGATTTTACTATGGCTACACCTTC,CASSQGGQGFYYGYTF
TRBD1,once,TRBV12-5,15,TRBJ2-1,TGTGCTAGTGGTACGACCGGGACAGGGGGTAATGAGCAGTTCTTC,CASGTTGTGGNEQFF
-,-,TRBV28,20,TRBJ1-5,TGTGCCAGCAGTTCCCCTCCCCCTACGGTCGCCGACAGGCGCAATCAGCCCCAGCATTTT,CASSSPPPTVADRRNQPQHF
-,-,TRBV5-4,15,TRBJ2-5,TGTGCCAGCAGCATTAACCGGGACGGGCAAGAGACCCAGTACTTC,CASSINRDGQETQYF
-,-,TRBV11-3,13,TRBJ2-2,TGTGCCAGCAGCTTAGCATACTCCGGGGAGCTGTTTTTT,CASSLAYSGELFF
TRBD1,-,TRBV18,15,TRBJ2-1,TGTGCCAGCTCACCATCGGAGACAGGGGGCATTGAGCAGTTCTTC,CASSPSETGGIEQFF
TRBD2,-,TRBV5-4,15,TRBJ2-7,TGTGCCAGCAGCCCCGGACTAGCGGACTCCTACGAGCAGTACTTC,CASSPGLADSYEQYF
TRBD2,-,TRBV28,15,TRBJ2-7,TGTGCCAGCAGCTTGGGAGGTGGGAGGGGATACGAGCAGTACTTC,CASSLGGGRGYEQYF
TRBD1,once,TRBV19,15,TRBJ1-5,TGTGCCAGTAGTATAGACGGACAGGGGTTTCAGCCCCAGCATTTT,CASSIDGQGFQPQHF
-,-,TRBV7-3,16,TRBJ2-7,TGTGCCAGCAGTCCAAAGATTAGACAGCACTCCTACGAGCAGTACTTC,CASSPKIRQHSYEQYF
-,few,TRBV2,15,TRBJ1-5,TGTGCCAGCAGTGAAGCGGGGGGCTCCGGTCAGCCCCAGCATTTT,CASSEAGGSGQPQHF
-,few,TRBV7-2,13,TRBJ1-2,TGTGCCAGCAGCCCCCGGGCCAACTATGGCTACACCTTC,CASSPRANYGYTF
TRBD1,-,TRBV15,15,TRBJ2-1,TGTGCCAGCTCTACAGGGGTCAACTCCTACAATGAGCAGTTCTTC,CASSTGVNSYNEQFF
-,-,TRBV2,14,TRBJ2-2,TGTGCCAGCAAGGGGACACTCAGGACCGGGGAGCTGTTTTTT,CASKGTLRTGELFF
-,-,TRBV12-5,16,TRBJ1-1,TGTGCTAGTGGTTTGGTACAGGGAACGCTGAACACTGAAGCTTTCTTT,CASGLVQGTLNTEAFF
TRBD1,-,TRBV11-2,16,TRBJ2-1,TGTGCCAGCAGCTTGTTGGGACAGCCCCGAGGCAATGAGCAGTTCTTC,CASSLLGQPRGNEQFF
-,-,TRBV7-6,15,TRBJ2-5,TGTGCCAGCAGCCGTCTAGTCGCGGGCCAGGAGACCCAGTACTTC,CASSRLVAGQETQYF
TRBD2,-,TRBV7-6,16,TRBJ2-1,TGTGCCAGCAGCGTAACCATAGCGGGAGGGGACAATGAGCAGTTCTTC,CASSVTIAGGDNEQFF
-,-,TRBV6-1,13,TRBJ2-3,TGTGCCAGCAGTTCGCGGGACAAAGATACGCAGTATTTT,CASSSRDKDTQYF
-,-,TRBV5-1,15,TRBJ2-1,TGCGCCAGCAGCTGGAGACAGGATGGGTCCAATGAGCAGTTCTTC,CASSWRQDGSNEQFF
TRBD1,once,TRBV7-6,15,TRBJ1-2,TGTGCCAGCAGCCCTGGGGGGGGACAGAGTTCTGCCTACACCTTC,CASSPGGGQSSAYTF
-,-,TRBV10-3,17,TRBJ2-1,TGTGCCATCAGTGAGGGCCCCACGGGAGCCTCCTACAATGAGCAGTTCTTC,CAISEGPTGASYNEQFF
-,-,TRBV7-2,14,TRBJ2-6,TGTGCCAGCAGCTTAATCTCTGGGGCCAACGTCCTGACTTTC,CASSLISGANVLTF
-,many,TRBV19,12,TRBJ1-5,TGTGCCAGTAGTATCGGTGATCAGCCCCAGCATTTT,CASSIGDQPQHF
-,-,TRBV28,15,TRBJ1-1,TGTGCCAGCAGTTTTCGGGGGACGCTGAACACTGAAGCTTTCTTT,CASSFRGTLNTEAFF
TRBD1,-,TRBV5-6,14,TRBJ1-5,TGTGCCAGCAGCTTGGCCGGGACAGGGAAACCCCAGCATTTT,CASSLAGTGKPQHF
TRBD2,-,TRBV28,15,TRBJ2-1,TGTGCCAGCAGTTTATGGTCCCCGGCGGGGGGTGAGCAGTTCTTC,CASSLWSPAGGEQFF
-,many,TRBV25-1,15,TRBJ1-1,TGTGCCAGCAGTGTACACGGTGGACAGAACACTGAAGCTTTCTTT,CASSVHGGQNTEAFF
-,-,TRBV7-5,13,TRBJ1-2,TGTGCCAGAAGCTTAGGACCCTTCTATGGCTACACCTTC,CARSLGPFYGYTF
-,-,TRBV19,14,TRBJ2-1,TGTGCCAGTAGCCCAGGCGTCAACTACAATGAGCAGTTCTTC,CASSPGVNYNEQFF
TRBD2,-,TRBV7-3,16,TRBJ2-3,TGTGCCAGCAGCTTGGGCGGGAGGTACGGAACAGATACGCAGTATTTT,CASSLGGRYGTDTQYF
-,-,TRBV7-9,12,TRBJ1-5,TGTGCCAGCAGCTCACAGGATCAGCCCCAGCATTTT,CASSSQDQPQHF
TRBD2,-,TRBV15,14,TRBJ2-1,TGTGCCACCAGCAGAGATAGACTAGCCAATGAGCAGTTCTTC,CATSRDRLANEQFF
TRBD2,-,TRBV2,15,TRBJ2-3,TGTGCCACCCCAACTGAGCGGGAGGGTACAGATACGCAGTATTTT,CATPTEREGTDTQYF
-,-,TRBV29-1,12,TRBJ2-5,TGCAGCGGAAAAGGACTGCAAGAGACCCAGTACTTC,CSGKGLQETQYF
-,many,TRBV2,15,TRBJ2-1,TGTGCCAGCAGGTCCCGGGCCCCCTTTTACAATGAGCAGTTCTTC,CASRSRAPFYNEQFF
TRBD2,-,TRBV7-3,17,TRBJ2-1,TGTGCCAGCAGCCCATTACCCGGGACTAGCGGATTGAATGAGCAGTTCTTC,CASSPLPGTSGLNEQFF
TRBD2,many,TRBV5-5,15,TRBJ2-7,TGTGCCAGCAGCCCGGGCTGGGGGGGGTCCTACGAGCAGTACTTC,CASSPGWGGSYEQYF
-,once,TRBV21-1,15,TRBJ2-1,TGTGCCAGCAGCATGGGGACAGGGGATTTTTTTGAGCAGTTCTTC,CASSMGTGDFFEQFF
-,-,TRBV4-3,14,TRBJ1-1,TGCGCCAGCAGCCAAGATCATGGGAGGACTGAAGCTTTCTTT,CASSQDHGRTEAFF
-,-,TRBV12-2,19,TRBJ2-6,TGTGCAAGTCGCTTAGTCCCACGGGACAGTTGCTCTGGGGCCAACGTCCTGACTTTC,CASRLVPRDSCSGANVLTF
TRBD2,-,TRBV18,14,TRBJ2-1,TGTGCCAGCTCACTGACTAGCGATTCCAATGAGCAGTTCTTC,CASSLTSDSNEQFF
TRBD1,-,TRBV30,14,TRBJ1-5,TGTGCCTGGAGTGTCCCACAGGGGAATCAGCCCCAGCATTTT,CAWSVPQGNQPQHF
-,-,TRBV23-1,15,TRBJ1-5,TGCGCCAGCAAGGGGACGGGGAAAGGCAATCAGCCCCAGCATTTT,CASKGTGKGNQPQHF
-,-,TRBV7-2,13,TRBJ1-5,TGTGCCAGCAGCTCCCATATTTATCAGCCCCAGCATTTT,CASSSHIYQPQHF
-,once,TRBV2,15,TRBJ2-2,TGTGCCAGCAGTTCACTAGCCTCGAACACCGGGGAGCTGTTTTTT,CASSSLASNTGELFF